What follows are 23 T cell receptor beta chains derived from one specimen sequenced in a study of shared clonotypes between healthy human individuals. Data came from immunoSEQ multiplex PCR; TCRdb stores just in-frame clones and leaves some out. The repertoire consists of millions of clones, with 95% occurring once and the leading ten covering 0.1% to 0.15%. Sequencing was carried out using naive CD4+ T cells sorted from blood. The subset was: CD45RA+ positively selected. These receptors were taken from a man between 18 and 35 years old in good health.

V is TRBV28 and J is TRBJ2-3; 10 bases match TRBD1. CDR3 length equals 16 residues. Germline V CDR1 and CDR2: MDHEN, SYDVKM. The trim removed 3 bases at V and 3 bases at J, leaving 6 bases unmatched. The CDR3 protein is CASSFRDRGYTDTQYF. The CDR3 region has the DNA TGTGCCAGCAGTTTTCGGGACAGGGGATATACAGATACGCAGTATTTT.

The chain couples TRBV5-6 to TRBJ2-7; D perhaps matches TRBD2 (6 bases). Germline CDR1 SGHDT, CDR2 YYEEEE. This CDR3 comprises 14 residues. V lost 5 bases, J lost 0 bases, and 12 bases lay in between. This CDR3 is CASREGPASYEQYF. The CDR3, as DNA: TGTGCCAGCAGGGAGGGACCGGCCTCCTACGAGCAGTACTTC.

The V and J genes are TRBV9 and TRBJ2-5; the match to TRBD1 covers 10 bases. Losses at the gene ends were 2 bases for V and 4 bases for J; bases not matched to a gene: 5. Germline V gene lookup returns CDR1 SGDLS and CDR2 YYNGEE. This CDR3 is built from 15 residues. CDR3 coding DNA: TGTGCCAGCAGCGTCCGACAGGGGGCAGGAGAGACCCAGTACTTC. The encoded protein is CASSVRQGAGETQYF.

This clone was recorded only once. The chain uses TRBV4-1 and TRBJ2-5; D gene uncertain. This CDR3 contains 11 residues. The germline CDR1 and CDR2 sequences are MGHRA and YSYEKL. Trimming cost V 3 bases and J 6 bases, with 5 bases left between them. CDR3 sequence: CASSHGKTQYF. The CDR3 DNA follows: TGCGCCAGCAGCCATGGGAAGACCCAGTACTTC.

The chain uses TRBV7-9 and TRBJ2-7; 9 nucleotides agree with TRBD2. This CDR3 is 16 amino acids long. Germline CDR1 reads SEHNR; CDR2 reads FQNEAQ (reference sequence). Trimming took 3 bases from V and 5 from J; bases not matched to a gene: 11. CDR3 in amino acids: CASSFALSGRKDEQYF. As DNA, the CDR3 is TGTGCCAGCAGCTTCGCCCTTAGCGGGAGAAAGGACGAGCAGTACTTC.

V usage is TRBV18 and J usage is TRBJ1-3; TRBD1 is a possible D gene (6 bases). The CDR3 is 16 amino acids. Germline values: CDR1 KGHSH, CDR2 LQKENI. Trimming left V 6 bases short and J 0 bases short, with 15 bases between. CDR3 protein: CASSNGTPDSGNTIYF. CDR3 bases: TGTGCCAGCTCGAACGGGACACCCGACTCTGGAAACACCATATATTTT.

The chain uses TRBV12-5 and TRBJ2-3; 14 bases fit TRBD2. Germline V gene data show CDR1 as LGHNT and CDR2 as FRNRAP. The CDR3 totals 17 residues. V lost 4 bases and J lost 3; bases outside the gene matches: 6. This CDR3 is CASGSGTSGRGTDTQYF. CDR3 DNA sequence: TGTGCTAGTGGTTCGGGGACTAGCGGGAGAGGAACAGATACGCAGTATTTT.

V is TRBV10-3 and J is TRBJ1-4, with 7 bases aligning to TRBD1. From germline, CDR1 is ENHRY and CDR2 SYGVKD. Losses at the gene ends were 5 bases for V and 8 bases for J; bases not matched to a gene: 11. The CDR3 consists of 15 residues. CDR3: CAISPGTDQVEKLFF. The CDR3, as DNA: TGTGCCATCAGTCCCGGGACAGATCAAGTGGAAAAACTGTTTTTT.

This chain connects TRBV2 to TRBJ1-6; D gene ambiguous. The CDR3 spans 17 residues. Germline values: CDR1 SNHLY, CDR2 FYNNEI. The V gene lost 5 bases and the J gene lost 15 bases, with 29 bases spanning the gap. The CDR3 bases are TGTGCCAGCAGTCTAACCTTTCTGAGACTCGACCCCAGTCTCCTCCACTTT. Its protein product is CASSLTFLRLDPSLLHF. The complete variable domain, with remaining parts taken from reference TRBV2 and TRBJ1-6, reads EPEVTQTPSHQVTQMGQEVILRCVPISNHLYFYWYRQILGQKVEFLVSFYNNEISEKSEIFDDQFSVERPDGSNFTLKIRSTKLEDSAMYFCASSLTFLRLDPSLLHFGNGTRLTVT.

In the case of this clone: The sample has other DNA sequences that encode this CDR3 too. This CDR3 reads CSVDRGNTGELFF. The DNA for the CDR3 is TGCAGCGTTGACAGAGGGAACACCGGGGAGCTGTTTTTT. The chain is built from TRBV29-1 and TRBJ2-2, with D unresolved. This CDR3 is 13 amino acids long. Germline CDR1 reads SQVTM; CDR2 reads ANQGSEA. The ends were cut back, 3 bases at V and 1 base at J, with 6 bases in the middle.

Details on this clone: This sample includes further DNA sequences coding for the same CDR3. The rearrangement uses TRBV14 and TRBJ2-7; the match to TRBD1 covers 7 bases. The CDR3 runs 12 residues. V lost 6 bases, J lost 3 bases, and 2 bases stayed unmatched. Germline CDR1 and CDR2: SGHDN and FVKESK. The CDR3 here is CASSRQGYEQYF. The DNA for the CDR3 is TGTGCCAGCAGTCGACAGGGCTACGAGCAGTACTTC.

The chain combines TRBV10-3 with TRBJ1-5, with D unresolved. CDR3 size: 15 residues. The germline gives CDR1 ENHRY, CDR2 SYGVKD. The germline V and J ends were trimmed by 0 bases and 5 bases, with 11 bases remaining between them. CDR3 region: CAISESSPLDQPQHF. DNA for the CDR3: TGTGCCATCAGTGAGTCCTCCCCCCTCGATCAGCCCCAGCATTTT.

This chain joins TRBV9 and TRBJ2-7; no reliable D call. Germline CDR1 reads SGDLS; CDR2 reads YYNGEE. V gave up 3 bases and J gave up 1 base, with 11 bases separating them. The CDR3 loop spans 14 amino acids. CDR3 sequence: CASSARPGSYEQYF. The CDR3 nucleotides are TGTGCCAGCAGCGCCCGGCCCGGTTCCTACGAGCAGTACTTC.

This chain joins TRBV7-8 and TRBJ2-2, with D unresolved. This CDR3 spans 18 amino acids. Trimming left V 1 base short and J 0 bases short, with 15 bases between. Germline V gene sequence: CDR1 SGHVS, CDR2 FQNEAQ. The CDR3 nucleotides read TGTGCCAGCAGCTTAGAAAGGGCAGTCCCCACGAACACCGGGGAGCTGTTTTTT. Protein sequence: CASSLERAVPTNTGELFF.

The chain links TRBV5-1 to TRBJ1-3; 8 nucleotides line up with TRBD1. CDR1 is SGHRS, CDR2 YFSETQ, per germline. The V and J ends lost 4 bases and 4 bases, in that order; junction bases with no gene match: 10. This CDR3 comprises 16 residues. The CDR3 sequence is CASSTGQGARGNTIYF. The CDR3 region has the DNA TGCGCCAGCAGCACAGGGCAGGGGGCGCGCGGAAACACCATATATTTT.

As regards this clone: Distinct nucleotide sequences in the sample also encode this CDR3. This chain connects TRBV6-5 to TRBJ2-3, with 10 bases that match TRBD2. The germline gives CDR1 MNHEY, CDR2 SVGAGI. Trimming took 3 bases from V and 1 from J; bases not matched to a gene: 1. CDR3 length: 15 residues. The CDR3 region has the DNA TGTGCCAGCAGTTATCTAGCGGGAGGCACAGATACGCAGTATTTT. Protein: CASSYLAGGTDTQYF.

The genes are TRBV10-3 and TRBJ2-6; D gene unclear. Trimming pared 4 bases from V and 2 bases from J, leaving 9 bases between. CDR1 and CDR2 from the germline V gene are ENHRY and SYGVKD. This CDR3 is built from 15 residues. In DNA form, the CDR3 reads TGTGCCATCAGTGTCGTTCGGACTGGGGCCAACGTCCTGACTTTC. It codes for CAISVVRTGANVLTF.

The CDR3: CASSDQGITEAFF. CDR3 DNA: TGTGCCAGCAGTGATCAGGGGATCACTGAAGCTTTCTTT. The chain carries TRBV2 and TRBJ1-1; D might be TRBD1 (6 bases). V lost 3 bases to trimming and J lost 4 bases, with 9 bases between them. CDR1 SNHLY and CDR2 FYNNEI come from the germline V gene. The CDR3 has 13 amino acids. The full variable domain, in which reference TRBV2 and TRBJ1-1 provide the parts outside the CDR3, is EPEVTQTPSHQVTQMGQEVILRCVPISNHLYFYWYRQILGQKVEFLVSFYNNEISEKSEIFDDQFSVERPDGSNFTLKIRSTKLEDSAMYFCASSDQGITEAFFGQGTRLTVV.

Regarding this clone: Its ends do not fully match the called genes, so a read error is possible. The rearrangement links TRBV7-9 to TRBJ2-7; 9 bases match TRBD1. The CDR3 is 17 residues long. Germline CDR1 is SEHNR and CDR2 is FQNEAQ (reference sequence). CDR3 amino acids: CASSLGGTGGNTYEQYF. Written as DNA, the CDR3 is TGTGCCAGCAGTTTAGGGGGAACAGGGGGCAACACCTACGAGCAGTACTTC. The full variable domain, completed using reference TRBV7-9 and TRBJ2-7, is DTGVSQNPRHKITKRGQNVTFRCDPISEHNRLYWYRQTLGQGPEFLTYFQNEAQLEKSRLLSDRFSAERPKGSFSTLEIQRTEQGDSAMYLCASSLGGTGGNTYEQYFGPGTRLTVT.

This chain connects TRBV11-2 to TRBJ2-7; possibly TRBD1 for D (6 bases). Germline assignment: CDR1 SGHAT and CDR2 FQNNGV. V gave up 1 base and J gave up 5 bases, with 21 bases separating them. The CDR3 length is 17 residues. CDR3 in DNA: TGTGCCAGCAGCTTAGGTTTCAAACGGGGCAAGGGGGACGAGCAGTACTTC. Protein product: CASSLGFKRGKGDEQYF.

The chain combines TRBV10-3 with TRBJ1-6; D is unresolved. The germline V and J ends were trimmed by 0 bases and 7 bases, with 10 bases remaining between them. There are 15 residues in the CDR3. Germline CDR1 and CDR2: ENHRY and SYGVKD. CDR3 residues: CAISESEGLNSPLHF. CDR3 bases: TGTGCCATCAGTGAGTCAGAGGGTCTGAATTCACCCCTCCACTTT.

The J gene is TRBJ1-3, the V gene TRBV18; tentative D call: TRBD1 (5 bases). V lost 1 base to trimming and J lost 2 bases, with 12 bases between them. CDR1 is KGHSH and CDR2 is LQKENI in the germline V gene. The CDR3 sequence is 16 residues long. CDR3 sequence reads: CASSPLSPGPGNTIYF. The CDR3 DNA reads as TGTGCCAGCTCACCACTTTCCCCGGGGCCTGGAAACACCATATATTTT.

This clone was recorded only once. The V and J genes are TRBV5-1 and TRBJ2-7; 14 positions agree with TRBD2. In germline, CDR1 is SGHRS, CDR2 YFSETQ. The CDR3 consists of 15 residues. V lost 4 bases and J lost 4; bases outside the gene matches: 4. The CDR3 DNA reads TGCGCCAGCAGCGTGGGACTAGCGGGGGATTACGAGCAGTACTTC. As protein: CASSVGLAGDYEQYF.